This T cell receptor (beta chain) derives from a study of blood T cell repertoires in COVID-19. Study-wide context: Italy, Spain and the United States were the sources of the convalescent and acute COVID-19 samples. Sources were T cells, B-cell-depleted T cells, or PBMCs; the material itself was cDNA or gDNA.

There are 15 residues in the CDR3. The V gene's germline CDR1 is MGHDK and CDR2 SYGVNS. After removal of 5 bases from V and 3 bases from J, the junction contained 10 bases not matched to a gene. As processed by the authors: Amplification from reference gene primers served as the basis for estimated nucleated cell counts. Libraries were prepared by immunoSEQ multiplex PCR; TCRdb keeps only in-frame clonotypes and omits some of them. The DNA was the basis for D and trimming; V, J and clone size are from that table. The sample lists tens of thousands of clones, about 90% seen once, with 15% to 20% in the top ten.

This chain links TRBV25-1 with TRBJ2-7; 7 nucleotides agree with TRBD2. The sample taken for sequencing was peripheral blood. The receptor comes from a human donor in a cohort sampled during active COVID-19. The CDR3 sequence: CASSPRGREDYEQYF. In nucleotides, the CDR3 is TGTGCCAGCAGTCCCCGGGGGAGGGAAGACTACGAGCAGTACTTC.